Below are 17 T cell receptor beta chains sequenced from a single sample in a study of blood T cell repertoires in COVID-19. Assay: immunoSEQ multiplex PCR; the TCRdb copy retains only in-frame clones and omits some. Of fewer than 250,000 clones detected, around 80% appear once; the ten largest clones hold roughly 5%. Sequencing was performed on peripheral blood. Receptor source: a human donor in a cohort sampled during active COVID-19.

This clone showed up just a few times. The V call is TRBV2, the J call TRBJ1-6; D might be TRBD1 (5 bases). Germline CDR1 is SNHLY and CDR2 is FYNNEI. The V and J ends lost 1 base and 9 bases respectively, with 16 bases between them. The length of the CDR3 is 16 residues. CDR3 nucleotide sequence: TGTGCCAGCAGTGAAGGATGGGGCACCGTCCTTTCACCCCTCCACTTT. Protein: CASSEGWGTVLSPLHF.

The rearrangement links TRBV15 to TRBJ2-7; 9 bases map to TRBD2. The assigned J gene may be wrong: the sequence end matches TRBJ2-1 better. Germline CDR1 LNHNV, CDR2 YYDKDF (reference sequence). The CDR3 totals 14 residues. The CDR3 is CATKGAGGVNEQFF. The CDR3 coding sequence is TGTGCCACCAAGGGTGCGGGAGGGGTAAATGAGCAGTTCTTC.

The chain joins TRBV19 to TRBJ2-7; unclear D gene. V lost 1 base to trimming and J lost 2 bases, with 12 bases between them. CDR1 is LNHDA and CDR2 is SQIVND in the germline V gene (reference sequence). This CDR3 is 15 amino acids long. The CDR3 bases are TGTGCCAGTAGTATAGCTCAGGCCAAGACCTACGAGCAGTACTTC. This sequence encodes CASSIAQAKTYEQYF.

The chain links TRBV7-9 to TRBJ2-7, with 9 positions matching TRBD2. The germline V gene encodes CDR1 SEHNR and CDR2 FQNEAQ (reference sequence). The CDR3 is 16 residues long. With V trimmed by 1 base and J by 4 bases, 8 bases remained unmatched. The DNA of the CDR3 is TGTGCCAGCAGCTTAGGGACGGCGGGGGGGCCATACGAGCAGTACTTC. This gives the protein CASSLGTAGGPYEQYF.

The chain combines TRBV5-6 with TRBJ2-7, with 7 bases identical to TRBD1. This CDR3 comprises 14 residues. Trimming removed 4 bases from V and 3 bases from J; junction bases left unmatched: 7. Germline CDR1 reads SGHDT; CDR2 reads YYEEEE. The CDR3 DNA reads TGTGCCAGCAGCCCGACAGGGAAGATCTACGAGCAGTACTTC. It is translated as CASSPTGKIYEQYF.

This clone was counted once. The CDR3 region has the DNA TGTGCCAGTAGTCCGACAGGGGCCTACAATGAGCAGTTCTTC. Translating gives CASSPTGAYNEQFF. This rearrangement joins TRBV19 to TRBJ2-1, with 8 bases lining up with TRBD1. This CDR3 region has 14 residues. Losses at the gene ends were 5 bases for V and 2 bases for J; bases not matched to a gene: 2. Germline V gene data show CDR1 as LNHDA and CDR2 as SQIVND (reference sequence). The full variable domain, in which reference TRBV19 and TRBJ2-1 provide the parts outside the CDR3, is DGGITQSPKYLFRKEGQNVTLSCEQNLNHDAMYWYRQDPGQGLRLIYYSQIVNDFQKGDIAEGYSVSREKKESFPLTVTSAQKNPTAFYLCASSPTGAYNEQFFGPGTRLTVL.

The chain combines TRBV14 with TRBJ1-1; the D gene is possibly TRBD1 (5 bases). This CDR3 is 15 amino acids long. Germline CDR1 is SGHDN and CDR2 is FVKESK. The V gene lost 1 base and the J gene lost 4 bases, with 13 bases spanning the gap. DNA of the CDR3: TGTGCCAGCAGCCAAGGTGGCAGGGTGGGCACTGAAGCTTTCTTT. Its protein is CASSQGGRVGTEAFF.

The chain joins TRBV24-1 to TRBJ2-5, with 8 nucleotides matching TRBD2. J was trimmed by 5 bases and V by 3 bases; bases with no gene match: 7. CDR1 is KGHDR and CDR2 is SFDVKD in the germline V gene. The CDR3 has 15 amino acids. The CDR3 bases are TGTGCCACCAGTGATACGGGGGGGGAGTTTGAGACCCAGTACTTC. The encoded protein is CATSDTGGEFETQYF.

J is TRBJ2-2 and V is TRBV11-2; possible D gene TRBD1, 6 bases. V shed 0 bases and J shed 5 bases, with 7 bases lying between them. Germline V gene data show CDR1 as SGHAT and CDR2 as FQNNGV. This CDR3 comprises 14 residues. The CDR3 DNA reads as TGTGCCAGCAGCTTAGACAGGGGTACCGGGGAGCTGTTTTTT. It translates to CASSLDRGTGELFF.

This rearrangement joins TRBV19 to TRBJ2-1; D is perhaps TRBD1 (5 bases). CDR1 and CDR2 (germline): LNHDA, SQIVND (reference sequence). CDR3 length: 14 residues. V lost 3 bases, J lost 6 bases, and 12 bases lay in between. CDR3 sequence: CASSIQVDSNEQFF. The CDR3 DNA is TGTGCCAGTAGTATCCAAGTTGACAGCAATGAGCAGTTCTTC.

This chain links TRBV4-1 with TRBJ1-6; D remains ambiguous. The CDR3 extends over 13 amino acids. Germline CDR1 reads MGHRA; CDR2 reads YSYEKL. Trimming left V 5 bases short and J 8 bases short, with 10 bases between. The CDR3 coding sequence is TGCGCCAGCAGCACCCAGTCCGATTCACCCCTCCACTTT. This translates into CASSTQSDSPLHF.

This sequence joins TRBV30 and TRBJ2-1; D gene ambiguous. Germline values: CDR1 GTSNPN, CDR2 SVGIG (reference sequence). The CDR3 runs 11 residues. The V end lost 3 bases, the J end lost 4 bases, and 4 bases lay between the germline ends. The DNA of the CDR3 is TGTGCCTGGAGCGCGTACAATGAGCAGTTCTTC. Its protein is CAWSAYNEQFF.

The V and J genes are TRBV9 and TRBJ1-1; no clear D. Germline assignment: CDR1 SGDLS and CDR2 YYNGEE. The V gene lost 2 bases and the J gene lost 0 bases, with 8 bases spanning the gap. There are 14 residues in the CDR3. This CDR3 is CASSVGPVNTEAFF. CDR3 coding DNA: TGTGCCAGCAGCGTTGGGCCAGTGAACACTGAAGCTTTCTTT.

The gene calls are TRBV11-2 and TRBJ2-5, with TRBD2 identical over 10 bases. V gave up 5 bases and J gave up 5 bases; unmatched junction bases: 8. The CDR3 is 15 residues long. Per the germline V gene, CDR1 is SGHAT and CDR2 is FQNNGV. Here the CDR3 reads CASSPLAGAWETQYF. The CDR3 coding sequence is TGTGCCAGCAGCCCCCTAGCGGGAGCTTGGGAGACCCAGTACTTC.

The V call is TRBV5-1, the J call TRBJ2-1; TRBD2 agrees at 9 bases. CDR3 length: 16 residues. Germline V gene data show CDR1 as SGHRS and CDR2 as YFSETQ. V was pared by 1 base and J by 7 bases, with 9 bases of the junction left unmatched. CDR3 amino acids: CASSLRLAGPNNEQFF. Here the CDR3 DNA reads TGCGCCAGCAGCTTGAGGCTAGCGGGGCCCAATAATGAGCAGTTCTTC.

The chain links TRBV28 to TRBJ2-2, with D possibly matching TRBD1 (6 bases). The CDR3 has 14 amino acids. CDR1 MDHEN and CDR2 SYDVKM come from the germline V gene. V lost 5 bases and J lost 7, with 14 bases in between. The DNA for the CDR3 is TGTGCCAGCAGTATCGTTCAGGGGTTCGGGGAGCTGTTTTTT. It yields the protein CASSIVQGFGELFF.

This clone has a count of ten or more. The gene calls are TRBV19 and TRBJ1-2; D is ambiguous. Germline lookup yields CDR1 LNHDA and CDR2 SQIVND (reference sequence). Trimming pared 5 bases from V and 1 base from J, leaving 8 bases between. CDR3 length: 13 amino acids. DNA of the CDR3: TGTGCCAGTAGTTTGGGAGTTAACTATGGCTACACCTTC. This gives the protein CASSLGVNYGYTF.